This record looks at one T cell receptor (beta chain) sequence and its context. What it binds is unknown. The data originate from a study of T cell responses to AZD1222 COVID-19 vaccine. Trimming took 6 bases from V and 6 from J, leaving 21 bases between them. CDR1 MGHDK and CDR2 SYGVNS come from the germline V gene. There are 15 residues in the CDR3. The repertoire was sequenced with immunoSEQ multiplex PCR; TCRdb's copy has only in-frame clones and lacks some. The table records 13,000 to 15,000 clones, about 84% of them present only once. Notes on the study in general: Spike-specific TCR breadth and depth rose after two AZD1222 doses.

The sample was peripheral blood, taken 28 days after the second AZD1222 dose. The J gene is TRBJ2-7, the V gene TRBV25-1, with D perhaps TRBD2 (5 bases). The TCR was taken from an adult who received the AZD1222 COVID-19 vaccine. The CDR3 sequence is CASSPTGPREGEQYF. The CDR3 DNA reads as TGTGCCAGCAGCCCCACCGGGCCCCGGGAAGGCGAGCAGTACTTC.